This is a list of T cell receptor beta chains from one sample in a study of blood T cells in healthy people across ages. Each CDR3 protein is one row after TCRdb ran MiXCR on the 5' RACE reads. The repertoire holds 1.5 million to 2 million distinct CDR3 sequences, 28% seen once, with over 7% in the top ten. The sequenced sample was blood. The receptors here all came from a woman in her twenties or thirties in good health. The CDR3 runs from the conserved cysteine through the conserved F or W. The D gene is left open where the match is weak. Clone size is stated in some rows and not others, as once, few, many or a class when expanded.

j_call	v_call	d_call	clone_size	cdr3_nt	cdr3_aa
TRBJ2-1	TRBV7-2	NA	few	TGTGCCAGCAGCTTAAGTGATGCAAATAAGTTCTTC	CASSLSDANKFF
TRBJ1-2	TRBV2	TRBD1	few	TGTGCCAGCCGAGACAGGGTCGTATCCTACACCTTC	CASRDRVVSYTF
TRBJ2-1	TRBV14	NA	many	TGTGCCAGCAGCCAAGATCCTAGGGGCCCCTACTACAATGAGCAGTTCTTC	CASSQDPRGPYYNEQFF
TRBJ1-1	TRBV20-1	NA	NA	TGCAGTGCTAGGCCGGGTGGGCGGAACACCGAAGCTTTCTTT	CSARPGGRNTEAFF
TRBJ2-3	TRBV7-9	NA	NA	TGTGCCAGCAGCTTAGGCGGAGGATGGATTAGCACAGATACGCAGTATTTT	CASSLGGGWISTDTQYF
TRBJ2-5	TRBV7-2	NA	NA	TGTGCCAGCAGCTTACAACTAGTCGGGGAGACCCAGTACTTC	CASSLQLVGETQYF
TRBJ1-2	TRBV7-2	NA	few	TGTGCCAGCAGCTCTCCCCAGGGGTATGACTACACCTTC	CASSSPQGYDYTF
TRBJ1-6	TRBV25-1	NA	few	TGTGCCAGCAGTGAATCGAGAAATTCACCCCTCCACTTT	CASSESRNSPLHF
TRBJ1-2	TRBV27	NA	many	TGTGCCAGCAGTACACAGGAGAACTATGGCTACACCTTC	CASSTQENYGYTF
TRBJ2-1	TRBV6-5	NA	many	TGTGCCAGCAGTAGCCAAGGAGCTAACTCCTACAATGAGCAGTTCTTC	CASSSQGANSYNEQFF
TRBJ2-7	TRBV10-1	NA	many	TGCGCCAGCAGTTCGCAGTGGGGGGCCGAGCAGTACTTC	CASSSQWGAEQYF
TRBJ2-5	TRBV14	NA	NA	TGTGCCAGCAGTCTGCGGTATGGGTACCAAGAGACCCAGTACTTC	CASSLRYGYQETQYF
TRBJ2-7	TRBV4-1	TRBD1	few	TGCGCCAGCAGCCCTCAGGCAGGGGGCAGGAACGAGCAGTACTTC	CASSPQAGGRNEQYF
TRBJ2-2	TRBV5-1	TRBD1	NA	TGCGTCAGCAGCTTACCGGGACAGGGGTTGGACACCGGGGAGCTGTTTTTT	CVSSLPGQGLDTGELFF
TRBJ1-2	TRBV7-2	TRBD1	many	TGTGCCAGCAGCGGGACAGCGATCTATGGCTACACCTTC	CASSGTAIYGYTF
TRBJ2-5	TRBV29-1	TRBD2	many	TGCAGCGTTTCTTCCCCGAGGACTAGCGGGAGTGAGACCCAGTACTTC	CSVSSPRTSGSETQYF
TRBJ2-1	TRBV24-1	NA	NA	TGTGCCACCAGTGCCCCGGACAGTTACAATGAGCAGTTCTTC	CATSAPDSYNEQFF
TRBJ2-7	TRBV20-1	NA	NA	TGCAGTGCTAGAAGCCCGGGACCAGCCTACGAGCAGTACTTC	CSARSPGPAYEQYF
TRBJ2-7	TRBV6-2/TRBV6-3	NA	many	TGTGCCAGCAGTTGGTCCTACGAGCAGTACTTC	CASSWSYEQYF
TRBJ1-1	TRBV5-1	NA	NA	TGCGCCAGCAGCTTGACACTAGGGGGTCAAGCTTTCTTT	CASSLTLGGQAFF
TRBJ2-7	TRBV29-1	TRBD1	NA	TGCAGCGGAGGACAGGTTATCTACGAGCAGTACTTC	CSGGQVIYEQYF
TRBJ2-7	TRBV9	NA	NA	TGTGCCAGCAGCGGAGGAGGGGGGCCAGACAATGAGCAGTACTTC	CASSGGGGPDNEQYF
TRBJ2-7	TRBV12-3/TRBV12-4	NA	NA	TGTGCCAGCAGTTTATCGAACTCGTTCTACGAGCAGTACTTC	CASSLSNSFYEQYF
TRBJ2-7	TRBV4-3	NA	many	TGCGCCAGCAGCCAAGAACCGGAGTCCCACGAGCAGTACTTC	CASSQEPESHEQYF
TRBJ2-4	TRBV30	TRBD1	NA	TGTGCCTGGAGCCGACAGGGGGACATTCAGTACTTC	CAWSRQGDIQYF
TRBJ1-5	TRBV7-2	NA	NA	TGTGCCAGCAGCTCCGGGGGGGGGCCCCGGCCCCAGCATTTT	CASSSGGGPRPQHF
TRBJ1-1	TRBV27	NA	NA	TGTGCCAGCCGCGGGGCGGCGGCTGAAGCTTTCTTT	CASRGAAAEAFF
TRBJ1-5	TRBV2	NA	NA	TGTGCCAGCAGCCCTCAGTTATATCAGCCCCAGCATTTT	CASSPQLYQPQHF
TRBJ2-7	TRBV5-5	NA	few	TGTGCCAGCAGCTTGGTCGTCACGGCCGAGCAGTACTTC	CASSLVVTAEQYF